Reported below is one T cell receptor beta chain. Its antigen is not known. The sample belongs to a study of shared clonotypes between healthy human individuals. Study as a whole: CD8 memory received one plate per donor, CD8 naive two, CD4 memory three and CD4 naive three.

Overall study findings and caveats: Naive subsets generally had larger estimated richness than memory subsets. Blood was the only sampled material, and tissue repertoires likely differ.

Over several immunoSEQ plates, each subset's genomic DNA was distributed in even portions. Repertoires were generated with immunoSEQ multiplex PCR, while TCRdb's copy carries only in-frame clones and drops some. The sample includes some 1.5 million clones, 95% to 99% seen only once; the top ten take about 0.42%. The sequence was collected from a man aged 25-45 years in good health. Sequenced material: naive CD4+ T cells sorted from blood. Subset described: CD45RA+ positively selected.

CDR3 loop: CASSPRTGLDNQPQHF. CDR3 nucleotide sequence: TGTGCCAGCAGTCCAAGGACAGGGCTGGACAATCAGCCCCAGCATTTT. V is TRBV25-1 and J is TRBJ1-5; 8 positions match TRBD1. Germline V lookup: CDR1 MGHDK, CDR2 SYGVNS. V was clipped by 5 bases and J by 3 bases; unmatched bases: 9. The CDR3 contains 16 residues.